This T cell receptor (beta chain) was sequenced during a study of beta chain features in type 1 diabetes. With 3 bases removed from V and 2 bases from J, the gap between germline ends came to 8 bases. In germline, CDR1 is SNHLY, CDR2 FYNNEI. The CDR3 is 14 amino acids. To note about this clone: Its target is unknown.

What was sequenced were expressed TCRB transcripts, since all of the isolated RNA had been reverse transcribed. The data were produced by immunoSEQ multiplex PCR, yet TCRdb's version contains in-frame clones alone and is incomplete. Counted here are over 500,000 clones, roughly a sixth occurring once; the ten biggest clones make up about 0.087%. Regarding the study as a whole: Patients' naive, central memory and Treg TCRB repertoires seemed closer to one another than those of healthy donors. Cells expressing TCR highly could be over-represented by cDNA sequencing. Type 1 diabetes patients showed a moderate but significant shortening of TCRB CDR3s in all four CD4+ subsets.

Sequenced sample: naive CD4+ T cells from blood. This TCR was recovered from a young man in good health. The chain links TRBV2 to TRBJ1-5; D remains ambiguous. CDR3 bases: TGTGCCAGCAGTGAGGCCAGTCGCAATCAGCCCCAGCATTTT. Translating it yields CASSEASRNQPQHF.